A selection of T cell receptor beta chains follows, all from one sample in a study of blood T cells in healthy people across ages. TCRdb passed the 5' RACE reads through MiXCR, listing each CDR3 protein once. This sample has hundreds of thousands of distinct CDR3 sequences, with around half found just once. Sequenced material: blood. Receptor source: a woman aged 55-70 years in good health. Both conserved end residues are trimmed from each CDR3.

CDR3 protein	V gene	J gene
ASSLNPGTGQETQY	TRBV28	TRBJ2-5
ASSLGDWGYEQY	TRBV7-9	TRBJ2-7
ASSSQGLAGGTYEQY	TRBV7-2	TRBJ2-7
SYTKGLDGYT	TRBV29-1	TRBJ1-2
ASSSHWTLGDSPLH	TRBV28	TRBJ1-6
ASSFWTGSYEQY	TRBV28	TRBJ2-7
AGRVGTGGYVNTEAF	TRBV2	TRBJ1-1
ASSQAGVGNNEQF	TRBV4-1	TRBJ2-1
ASSPRDGQIDEQY	TRBV2	TRBJ2-7
ASSPRRGTSGRYEQF	TRBV7-2	TRBJ2-1
SAGWGLRQGLIQPQH	TRBV20-1	TRBJ1-5
AGQGAMGEQY	TRBV2	TRBJ2-7
ASSPPSGQGDSRGYT	TRBV9	TRBJ1-2
ASSKGQSNTEAF	TRBV5-1	TRBJ1-1
ASSKTSGALSYEQY	TRBV9	TRBJ2-7
ASSQGVNEKLF	TRBV3-1	TRBJ1-4
ASSHRLGYGYT	TRBV14	TRBJ1-2
ASSLTGQGARKTQY	TRBV28	-
SAGTVNTEAF	TRBV20-1	TRBJ1-1
SVEDQTSAHQEQY	TRBV29-1	TRBJ2-7
ASRGSGEGLGDTQY	TRBV27	TRBJ2-3
ASSLRGTVSTEAF	TRBV27	TRBJ1-1
ASSKSGDSYNEQF	TRBV5-1	TRBJ2-1
AISEFSEQF	TRBV10-3	TRBJ2-1
ASSLANSGRPADTQY	TRBV5-1	TRBJ2-3
SVEGSPTTLAGNEQY	TRBV29-1	TRBJ2-5
ASSQNPGLGDTQY	TRBV7-3	TRBJ2-3
ASSTPTSRTDTQY	TRBV5-1	TRBJ2-3
ASSRAVAGSYTEAF	TRBV7-8	TRBJ1-1
SAREAGVRGNEQF	TRBV20-1	TRBJ2-1
ASSLDHNEQF	TRBV5-1	TRBJ2-1
ASSWGTGDNEQF	TRBV5-1	TRBJ2-1
ASSFMLLATGQY	TRBV7-2	TRBJ2-7
SAKTLNYGYT	TRBV20-1	TRBJ1-2
ASSFSGTNPYEQY	TRBV7-2	TRBJ2-7
SSIRTSGNTDTQY	TRBV20-1	TRBJ2-3
ASSVGGTTENTDTQY	TRBV9	TRBJ2-3
ASPPAIAGVPDTQY	TRBV28	TRBJ2-3
ATSRDRGSQEAQY	TRBV15	TRBJ2-5
SARRGLAGNSYEQY	TRBV20-1	TRBJ2-7